One sample yielded the 4 T cell receptor beta chains listed below, sequenced in a study of graft-versus-host responses after intestinal transplantation. The method was immunoSEQ multiplex PCR; TCRdb's version includes in-frame clones alone and lacks a portion of them. The sample lists 62,000 or so clones; around 90% were seen once. The specimen was PBMCs, collected 26 days after transplant. These receptors were collected from a human patient who received an intestinal transplant, so some T cells may come from the graft donor.

The chain employs TRBV19 and TRBJ2-2; D remains ambiguous. This CDR3 comprises 16 residues. Deletions cut 7 bases from V and 1 base from J, with 16 bases between. Germline V gene sequence: CDR1 LNHDA, CDR2 SQIVND (reference sequence). The CDR3 loop reads CASIGGRKLNTGELFF. DNA for the CDR3: TGTGCCAGTATCGGCGGCCGGAAATTGAACACCGGGGAGCTGTTTTTT.

The chain is built from TRBV18 and TRBJ1-3, with TRBD1 identical over 8 bases. The germline gives CDR1 KGHSH, CDR2 LQKENI. The CDR3 runs 16 residues. V trimming: 3 bases; J trimming: 0 bases; junction bases outside the gene matches: 4. CDR3 in DNA: TGTGCCAGCTCACCGACAGGGGTTGGCTCTGGAAACACCATATATTTT. Amino acid sequence: CASSPTGVGSGNTIYF.

This clone showed up just once. This sequence joins TRBV9 and TRBJ2-5; TRBD1 might be the D (6 bases). The CDR3 extends over 13 amino acids. V lost 4 bases and J 7 bases, leaving 14 bases between the germline ends. CDR1 SGDLS and CDR2 YYNGEE come from the germline V gene. The CDR3 loop reads CASSTRGEGTQYF. The CDR3 DNA sequence: TGTGCCAGCAGCACCAGGGGTGAAGGGACCCAGTACTTC.

The rearrangement joins TRBV6-5 to TRBJ1-6; TRBD1 matches 7 bases. Germline trimming cut 5 bases from V and 9 bases from J; bases unmatched to any gene: 1. Germline CDR1 MNHEY, CDR2 SVGAGI. This CDR3 comprises 12 residues. The CDR3 DNA follows: TGTGCCAGCAGTCCAGGGGGTTCACCCCTCCACTTT. Translating gives CASSPGGSPLHF.